These 30 T cell receptor beta chains share one sample of origin, sequenced in a study of early T cells in non-severe SARS-CoV-2 infection. One entry per CDR3 protein, called by TCRdb with MiXCR from the 5' RACE reads. Of some 88,000 distinct CDR3 sequences detected, 16% appear once; the ten largest clones hold around 4.9%. Specimen: whole blood, collected at baseline. These receptors originate from an adult who was a healthcare worker with PCR-confirmed SARS-CoV-2 infection or an uninfected control (not recorded which).

This sequence joins TRBV7-2 and TRBJ2-3; 7 nucleotides align to TRBD2. Looked up from germline, CDR1 is SGHTA and CDR2 is FQGNSA. V dropped 3 bases and J dropped 0; count of bases not matched to a gene: 9. The CDR3 contains 17 residues. In DNA, the CDR3 is TGTGCCAGCAGCTTGAGCCCCCCTAGCGGAAGCACAGATACGCAGTATTTT. It encodes CASSLSPPSGSTDTQYF.

The sample holds many counts of this clonotype. The rearrangement uses TRBV20-1 and TRBJ1-6, with D uncertain. V lost 5 bases to trimming and J lost 1 base, with 12 bases between them. Germline loops: CDR1 DFQATT, CDR2 SNEGSKA (reference sequence). The CDR3 has 15 residues. The CDR3 DNA reads as TGCAGTGCTCAATTAGAAGGATCCTATAATTCACCCCTCCACTTT. Translation gives CSAQLEGSYNSPLHF.

This clonotype was picked up many times. CDR3 DNA sequence: TGTGCCAGCAGCCAACAGGGTTACGAGCAGTACTTC. This sequence encodes CASSQQGYEQYF. The genes are TRBV14 and TRBJ2-7, with D perhaps TRBD1 (5 bases). This CDR3 is 12 amino acids long. Germline V lookup: CDR1 SGHDN, CDR2 FVKESK. The V gene lost 2 bases and the J gene lost 4 bases, with 6 bases spanning the gap.

The chain carries TRBV5-1 and TRBJ2-5, with unresolved D. Trimming pared 1 base from V and 3 bases from J, leaving 10 bases between. Per germline, CDR1 SGHRS and CDR2 YFSETQ. The CDR3 totals 14 residues. CDR3 residues: CASSLNPGEETQYF. CDR3 nucleotide sequence: TGCGCCAGCAGCTTGAACCCGGGCGAAGAGACCCAGTACTTC.

This clonotype was found a few times. The chain uses TRBV6-1 and TRBJ2-7; no firm D call. Germline CDR1 and CDR2: MNHNS and SASEGT. This CDR3 spans 12 amino acids. The germline V and J ends were trimmed by 4 bases and 3 bases, with 7 bases remaining between them. This chain's CDR3 is CASSVVYYEQYF. The DNA of the CDR3 is TGTGCCAGCAGTGTCGTATACTACGAGCAGTACTTC.

The table lists this clonotype with a count of one. This CDR3 fails to terminate in the conserved phenylalanine or tryptophan, so it likely reflects a read error. The rearrangement joins TRBV7-9 to TRBJ1-6, with no clear D. V dropped 5 bases and J dropped 7 bases, with 18 bases sitting between them. The CDR3 covers 16 residues. Germline loops: CDR1 SEHNR, CDR2 FQNEAQ (reference sequence). The CDR3 coding sequence is TGTGCCAGCAGCACACATTACAGTGCGGGAAATTCACCCCTCCACTCT. It specifies CASSTHYSAGNSPLHS.

The rearrangement uses TRBV4-1 and TRBJ1-1; possibly TRBD1 for D (5 bases). CDR3 size: 16 residues. Germline assignment: CDR1 MGHRA and CDR2 YSYEKL. V gave up 4 bases and J gave up 5 bases, with 20 bases separating them. The CDR3 sequence: CASSPVGWQGGTEAFF. The CDR3 coding sequence is TGCGCCAGCAGCCCTGTAGGTTGGCAGGGTGGGACTGAAGCTTTCTTT.

This rearrangement joins TRBV5-1 to TRBJ2-2; 7 bases are shared with TRBD1. CDR3 length equals 16 residues. With V trimmed by 6 bases and J by 1 base, 9 bases remained unmatched. CDR1 is SGHRS and CDR2 is YFSETQ in the germline V gene. The CDR3 loop is CASTSTTGRNTGELFF. CDR3 in DNA: TGCGCCAGCACGAGTACGACAGGGAGGAACACCGGGGAGCTGTTTTTT.

This clonotype was counted a few times. The V gene is TRBV7-3, the J gene TRBJ2-5; D gene uncertain. Trimming removed 5 bases at V and 4 bases at J, with 11 bases between. The germline V gene has CDR1 SGHTA and CDR2 FQGTGA. The CDR3 is made up of 13 amino acids. CDR3: CASSLGPIETQYF. The CDR3 coding sequence is TGTGCCAGCAGCCTCGGTCCCATAGAGACCCAGTACTTC.

This clonotype was counted at least ten times. As DNA, the CDR3 is TGCGCCAGCAGCCAGACTAGCGGGTTCTACAATGAGCAGTTCTTC. Its translation: CASSQTSGFYNEQFF. This rearrangement joins TRBV4-1 to TRBJ2-1; 10 bases are a match to TRBD2. J gave up 3 bases and V 3 bases, and 2 bases lay outside the gene matches. There are 15 residues in the CDR3. Germline CDR1 is MGHRA and CDR2 is YSYEKL.

This chain's CDR3 is CASSLASGRFEQFF. For the CDR3, the DNA is TGTGCCAGCAGTTTGGCTAGCGGGAGGTTTGAGCAGTTCTTC. This chain joins TRBV12-3 or TRBV12-4 and TRBJ2-1, with 11 positions matching TRBD2. The CDR3 totals 14 residues. V shed 3 bases, J shed 9 bases, and the junction held 4 bases outside the gene matches.

This chain links TRBV20-1 with TRBJ2-3, with D possibly being TRBD2 (6 bases). Trimming removed 4 bases from V and 3 bases from J, with 17 bases in between. The CDR3 consists of 15 residues. The V gene's germline CDR1 is DFQATT and CDR2 SNEGSKA (reference sequence). DNA for the CDR3: TGCAGTGCTAATGGCGGGGCCACCTTAACAGATACGCAGTATTTT. Translating it yields CSANGGATLTDTQYF.

The rearrangement links TRBV19 to TRBJ2-2; perhaps TRBD2 as D (6 bases). Trimming pared 3 bases from V and 4 bases from J, leaving 12 bases between. Germline CDR1 reads LNHDA; CDR2 reads SQIVND (reference sequence). This CDR3 comprises 15 residues. The CDR3 here is CASSIRREPTGELFF. DNA of the CDR3: TGTGCCAGTAGTATTCGCCGGGAGCCCACCGGGGAGCTGTTTTTT.

The sample holds many counts of this clonotype. The chain is built from TRBV28 and TRBJ2-7, with D perhaps matching TRBD2 (5 bases). Germline CDR1 reads MDHEN; CDR2 reads SYDVKM. The ends were cut back, 3 bases at V and 6 bases at J, with 12 bases in the middle. The CDR3 is 13 amino acids. The CDR3 sequence is CASSFRRPGEQYF. The CDR3 DNA is TGTGCCAGCAGTTTCAGGAGGCCCGGCGAGCAGTACTTC.

The chain links TRBV29-1 to TRBJ2-1; TRBD2 might be the D (7 bases). There are 15 residues in the CDR3. CDR1 is SQVTM and CDR2 is ANQGSEA in the germline V gene. Between the trimmed V and J ends, which lost 5 bases and 6 bases, there was a span of 20 bases. CDR3 amino acids: CSVQGSGLVINEQFF. In DNA form, the CDR3 reads TGCAGCGTTCAGGGGTCAGGACTAGTAATCAATGAGCAGTTCTTC.

This sequence joins TRBV7-9 and TRBJ2-1; 7 positions agree with TRBD2. The CDR3 is made up of 16 amino acids. CDR1 SEHNR and CDR2 FQNEAQ come from the germline V gene (reference sequence). V shed 2 bases, J shed 2 bases, and the junction held 6 bases outside the gene matches. The CDR3 loop reads CASSLLRSGTYNEQFF. As DNA, the CDR3 is TGTGCCAGCAGCTTATTGAGGAGCGGGACCTACAATGAGCAGTTCTTC.

This clonotype was detected many times. The chain recombines TRBV7-9 with TRBJ2-1, with D possibly TRBD2 on 6 matching bases. Per germline, CDR1 SEHNR and CDR2 FQNEAQ (reference sequence). This CDR3 spans 14 amino acids. Trimming cost V 8 bases and J 5 bases, with 16 bases left between them. CDR3 nucleotides: TGTGCCAGCGGTATCCTAGCGTCCCACAATGAGCAGTTCTTC. It specifies CASGILASHNEQFF.

This clonotype was observed a few times. The chain joins TRBV7-2 to TRBJ2-5, with TRBD1 matching over 8 bases. The V segment lost 3 bases and the J segment 7 bases; nucleotides outside the gene matches: 7. The V gene's germline CDR1 is SGHTA and CDR2 FQGNSA. CDR3 length equals 14 residues. Here the CDR3 DNA reads TGTGCCAGCAGCTTGGGGACAGGACGGGGGACCCAGTACTTC. Translated: CASSLGTGRGTQYF.

The CDR3 DNA sequence: TGTGCCAGCTCACCGGGACAGAAGACCTACGAGCAGTACTTC. Protein sequence: CASSPGQKTYEQYF. The chain is built from TRBV18 and TRBJ2-7; the match to TRBD1 covers 7 bases. The CDR3 is 14 residues long. Unmatched junction bases numbered 4, after V lost 3 bases and J lost 2 bases. Germline loops: CDR1 KGHSH, CDR2 LQKENI.

V gene TRBV7-3 combines with J gene TRBJ2-2, with D perhaps matching TRBD2 (5 bases). The CDR3 is 13 residues long. Trimming left V 3 bases short and J 6 bases short, with 8 bases between. Germline assignment: CDR1 SGHTA and CDR2 FQGTGA. CDR3 sequence: CASSFLASGELFF. Here the CDR3 DNA reads TGTGCCAGCAGCTTTCTAGCCTCCGGGGAGCTGTTTTTT.

The rearrangement uses TRBV18 and TRBJ1-2; tentative D call: TRBD1 (6 bases). Germline CDR1 reads KGHSH; CDR2 reads LQKENI. The V end lost 2 bases, the J end lost 0 bases, and 7 bases lay between the germline ends. The CDR3 loop spans 14 amino acids. Here the CDR3 DNA reads TGTGCCAGCTCACCAACAGGGCCTAACTATGGCTACACCTTC. Translated: CASSPTGPNYGYTF.

This chain links TRBV7-2 with TRBJ2-5, with D maybe TRBD1 (7 bases). The germline V gene has CDR1 SGHTA and CDR2 FQGNSA. V dropped 1 base and J dropped 5 bases, with 20 bases sitting between them. This CDR3 spans 17 amino acids. The CDR3 sequence is CASSLDRGWRVGETQYF. The CDR3 DNA is TGTGCCAGCAGCTTAGACAGGGGATGGAGGGTCGGGGAGACCCAGTACTTC.

V is TRBV28 and J is TRBJ2-7, with TRBD2 matching 7 bases. The germline gives CDR1 MDHEN, CDR2 SYDVKM. The trim removed 8 bases at V and 10 bases at J, leaving 8 bases unmatched. The CDR3 is 11 amino acids. The CDR3 loop reads CASGLAAKQYF. Here the CDR3 DNA reads TGTGCCAGCGGCCTAGCGGCTAAACAGTACTTC.

CDR3 sequence reads: CASSLGWALSGDTQYF. The CDR3 region has the DNA TGTGCCAGCAGTTTAGGTTGGGCTCTCTCTGGGGATACGCAGTATTTT. The rearrangement uses TRBV12-3 or TRBV12-4 and TRBJ2-3; no definite D call. Trimming cost V 1 base and J 6 bases, with 17 bases left between them. CDR3 length: 16 amino acids.

This clonotype appeared many times. The rearrangement links TRBV2 to TRBJ2-7; tentative D call: TRBD1 (6 bases). V lost 9 bases, J lost 3 bases, and 18 bases lay in between. The CDR3 covers 14 residues. CDR1 and CDR2 (germline): SNHLY, FYNNEI. In DNA form, the CDR3 reads TGTGCCAGTTCCGAGAGGGCAGGGGTCTACGAGCAGTACTTC. This gives the protein CASSERAGVYEQYF.

This clonotype occurred a few times. The CDR3 sequence is CASSAEGAYNEQFF. The CDR3, as DNA: TGTGCCAGCAGTGCCGAGGGGGCCTACAATGAGCAGTTCTTC. The V call is TRBV2, the J call TRBJ2-1; weak D call: TRBD1 (6 bases). CDR3 length: 14 amino acids. Trimming took off 4 bases at V and 2 bases at J, with 9 bases between the two ends. CDR1 SNHLY and CDR2 FYNNEI come from the germline V gene.

In its sample, this clonotype was seen a few times. V gene TRBV19 combines with J gene TRBJ2-3; D remains unclear. V was trimmed by 3 bases and J by 2 bases, leaving 12 bases between them. The CDR3 extends over 15 amino acids. Per the germline V gene, CDR1 is LNHDA and CDR2 is SQIVND (reference sequence). The CDR3 region has the DNA TGTGCCAGTAGTATCGGTGCCCGAGTCACAGATACGCAGTATTTT. This codes for CASSIGARVTDTQYF.

The gene calls are TRBV7-3 and TRBJ2-3; the D gene is possibly TRBD2 (6 bases). Trimming shortened V by 5 bases and J by 2 bases, and 17 bases separated the two germline ends. Germline V lookup: CDR1 SGHTA, CDR2 FQGTGA. There are 16 residues in the CDR3. The CDR3 DNA sequence: TGTGCCAGCAGCCCCCCGGAGGGAAAGGACACAGATACGCAGTATTTT. Its protein is CASSPPEGKDTDTQYF.

This clonotype was counted only a few times. This chain uses TRBV9 with TRBJ1-2; D is ambiguous. Between the trimmed V and J ends, which lost 4 bases and 1 base, there was a span of 14 bases. Germline V gene sequence: CDR1 SGDLS, CDR2 YYNGEE. The CDR3 is made up of 15 amino acids. The CDR3 coding sequence is TGTGCCAGCAGCCCCGATGGAGGTGGTAACTATGGCTACACCTTC. Translating it yields CASSPDGGGNYGYTF.

There are many counts of this clonotype. The rearrangement joins TRBV4-1 to TRBJ2-6; 7 nucleotides line up with TRBD2. Germline V gene data show CDR1 as MGHRA and CDR2 as YSYEKL. V lost 1 base to trimming and J lost 3 bases; unmatched junction nucleotides: 6. The CDR3 extends over 17 amino acids. The CDR3 here is CASSQGRLADGANVLTF. CDR3 nucleotide sequence: TGCGCCAGCAGCCAAGGAAGACTAGCTGATGGGGCCAACGTCCTGACTTTC.